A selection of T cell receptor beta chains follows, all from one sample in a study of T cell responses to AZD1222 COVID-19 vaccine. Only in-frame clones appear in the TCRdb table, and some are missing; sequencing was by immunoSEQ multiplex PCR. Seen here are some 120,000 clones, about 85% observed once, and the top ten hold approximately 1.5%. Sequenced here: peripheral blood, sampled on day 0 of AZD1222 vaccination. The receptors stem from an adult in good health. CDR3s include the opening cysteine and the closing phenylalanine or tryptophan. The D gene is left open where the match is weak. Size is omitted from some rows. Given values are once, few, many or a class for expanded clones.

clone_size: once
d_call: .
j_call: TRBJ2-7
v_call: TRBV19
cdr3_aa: CASSPDGYEQYF
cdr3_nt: TGTGCCAGTAGTCCCGACGGATACGAGCAGTACTTC

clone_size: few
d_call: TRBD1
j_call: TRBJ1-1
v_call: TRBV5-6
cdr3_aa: CASSYRGRAEAFF
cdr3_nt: TGTGCCAGCAGCTACAGGGGGCGGGCTGAAGCTTTCTTT

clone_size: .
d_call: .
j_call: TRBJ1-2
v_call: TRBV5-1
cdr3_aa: CASSLTGTYGYTF
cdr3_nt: TGCGCCAGCAGCCTGACAGGCACCTATGGCTACACCTTC

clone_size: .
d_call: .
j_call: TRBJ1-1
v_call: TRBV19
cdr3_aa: CASSIDPARTYNTEAFF
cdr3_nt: TGTGCCAGTAGTATAGATCCGGCAAGGACATATAACACTGAAGCTTTCTTT

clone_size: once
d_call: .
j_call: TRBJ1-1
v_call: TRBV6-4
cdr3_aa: CASSVQRNTEAFF
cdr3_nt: TGTGCCAGCAGTGTTCAGAGGAACACTGAAGCTTTCTTT

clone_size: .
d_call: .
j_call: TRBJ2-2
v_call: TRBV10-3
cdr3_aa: CAISPRGVGTGELFF
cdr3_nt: TGTGCCATCAGTCCGCGGGGTGTGGGGACCGGGGAGCTGTTTTTT

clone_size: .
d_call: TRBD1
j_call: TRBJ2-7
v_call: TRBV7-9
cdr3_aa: CASSPPGTGRIHEQYF
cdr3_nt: TGTGCCAGCAGCCCCCCCGGGACAGGGAGGATTCACGAGCAGTACTTC

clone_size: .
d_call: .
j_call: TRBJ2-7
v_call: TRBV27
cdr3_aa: CASSHKVTGSYEQYF
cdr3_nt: TGTGCCAGCAGCCACAAGGTGACAGGCTCCTACGAGCAGTACTTC

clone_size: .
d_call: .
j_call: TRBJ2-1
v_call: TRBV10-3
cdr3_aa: CAISESEQLTGNEQFF
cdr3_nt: TGTGCCATCAGTGAGTCTGAACAGCTTACGGGGAATGAGCAGTTCTTC

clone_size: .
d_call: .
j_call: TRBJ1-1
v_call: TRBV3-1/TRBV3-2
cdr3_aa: CASSQDPPSTEAFF
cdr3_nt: TGTGCCAGCAGCCAAGATCCCCCCAGCACTGAAGCTTTCTTT

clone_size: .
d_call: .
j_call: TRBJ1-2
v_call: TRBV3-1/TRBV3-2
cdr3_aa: CASSQSKSYGYTF
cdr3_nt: TGTGCCAGCAGCCAATCGAAATCATATGGCTACACCTTC

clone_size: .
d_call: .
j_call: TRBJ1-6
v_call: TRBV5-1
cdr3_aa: CASSLGTDNSPLHF
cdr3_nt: TGCGCCAGCAGCTTGGGGACGGATAATTCACCCCTCCACTTT

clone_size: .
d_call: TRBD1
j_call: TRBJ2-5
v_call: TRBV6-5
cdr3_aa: CASRGTGRETQYF
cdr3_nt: TGTGCCAGCCGAGGGACAGGGAGGGAGACCCAGTACTTC

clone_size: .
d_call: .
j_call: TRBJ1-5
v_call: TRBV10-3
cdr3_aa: CAISEGLRNQPQHF
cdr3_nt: TGTGCCATCAGTGAAGGGTTGCGAAATCAGCCCCAGCATTTT

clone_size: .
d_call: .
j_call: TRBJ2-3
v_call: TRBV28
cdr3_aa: CASSLRHGTDTQYF
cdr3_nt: TGTGCCAGCAGTTTACGGCACGGCACAGATACGCAGTATTTT

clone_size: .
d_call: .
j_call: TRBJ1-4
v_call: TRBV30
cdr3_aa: CAWSVQGERGEKLFF
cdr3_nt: TGTGCCTGGAGTGTACAAGGGGAGAGAGGAGAAAAACTGTTTTTT

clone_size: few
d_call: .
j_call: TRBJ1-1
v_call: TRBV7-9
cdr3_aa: CASSLYMTAFF
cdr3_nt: TGTGCCAGCAGCTTATACATGACTGCTTTCTTT

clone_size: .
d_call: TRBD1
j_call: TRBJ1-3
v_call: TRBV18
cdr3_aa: CASSPIGGGNYLGNTIYF
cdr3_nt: TGTGCCAGCTCCCCTATTGGAGGGGGCAATTATCTCGGAAACACCATATATTTT

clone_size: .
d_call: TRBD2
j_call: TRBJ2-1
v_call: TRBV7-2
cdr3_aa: CASSLSGDPYNEQFF
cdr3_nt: TGTGCCAGCAGCCTCAGCGGGGACCCCTACAATGAGCAGTTCTTC

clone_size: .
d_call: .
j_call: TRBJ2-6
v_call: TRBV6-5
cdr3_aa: CASSYADRGGANVLTF
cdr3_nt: TGTGCCAGCAGTTACGCGGACCGAGGGGGGGCCAACGTCCTGACTTTC

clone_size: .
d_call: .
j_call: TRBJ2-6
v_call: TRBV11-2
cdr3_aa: CASTGLIINSGANVLTF
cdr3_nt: TGTGCCAGCACCGGACTGATCATAAACTCTGGGGCCAACGTCCTGACTTTC

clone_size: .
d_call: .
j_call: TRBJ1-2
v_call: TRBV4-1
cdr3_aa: CASSQVEGSYGYTF
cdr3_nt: TGCGCCAGCAGCCAAGTTGAGGGGAGCTATGGCTACACCTTC

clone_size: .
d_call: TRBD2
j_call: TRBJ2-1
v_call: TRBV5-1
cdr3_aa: CASRIGLADPQFF
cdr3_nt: TGCGCCAGCAGGATCGGACTAGCGGACCCGCAGTTCTTC

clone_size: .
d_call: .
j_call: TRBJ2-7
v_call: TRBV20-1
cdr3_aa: CSARGYEQYF
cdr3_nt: TGCAGTGCCAGGGGTTACGAGCAGTACTTC

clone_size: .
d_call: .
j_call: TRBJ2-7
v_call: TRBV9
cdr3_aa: CASSVRADYEQYF
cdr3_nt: TGTGCCAGCAGCGTGCGGGCAGACTACGAGCAGTACTTC

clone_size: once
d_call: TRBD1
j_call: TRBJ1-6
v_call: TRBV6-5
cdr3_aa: CASSFSGGSYNSPLHF
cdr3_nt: TGTGCCAGCAGTTTCTCAGGGGGCTCCTATAATTCACCCCTCCACTTT

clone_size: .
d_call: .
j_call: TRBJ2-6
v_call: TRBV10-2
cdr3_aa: CASSSTVSGANVLTF
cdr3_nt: TGCGCCAGCAGCTCTACAGTTTCTGGGGCCAACGTCCTGACTTTC

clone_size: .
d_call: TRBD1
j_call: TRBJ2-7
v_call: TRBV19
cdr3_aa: CASSPSSTGDTEQYF
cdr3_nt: TGTGCCAGTAGTCCTTCCTCAACAGGGGACACGGAGCAGTACTTC

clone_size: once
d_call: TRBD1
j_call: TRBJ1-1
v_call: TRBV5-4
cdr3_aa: CASSQEPGQGVTEAFF
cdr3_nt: TGTGCCAGCAGCCAAGAGCCGGGACAGGGGGTGACTGAAGCTTTCTTT

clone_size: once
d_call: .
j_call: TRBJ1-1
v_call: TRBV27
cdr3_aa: CASTPPGILPNTEAFF
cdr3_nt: TGTGCCAGCACCCCGCCGGGTATTCTTCCGAACACTGAAGCTTTCTTT

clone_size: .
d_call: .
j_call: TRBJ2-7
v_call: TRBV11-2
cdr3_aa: CASSLNYEQYF
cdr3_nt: TGTGCCAGCAGCTTAAACTACGAGCAGTACTTC

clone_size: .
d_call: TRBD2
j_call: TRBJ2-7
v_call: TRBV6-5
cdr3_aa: CASSYRLAGVYEQYF
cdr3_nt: TGTGCCAGCAGTTACAGGCTAGCGGGGGTCTACGAGCAGTACTTC

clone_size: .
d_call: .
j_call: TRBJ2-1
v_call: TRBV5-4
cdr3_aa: CASGHGGAYNEQFF
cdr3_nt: TGTGCCAGCGGACACGGCGGAGCCTACAATGAGCAGTTCTTC

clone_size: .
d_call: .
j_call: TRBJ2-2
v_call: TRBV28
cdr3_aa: CASMGSAANTGELFF
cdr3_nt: TGTGCCAGCATGGGAAGCGCGGCGAACACCGGGGAGCTGTTTTTT

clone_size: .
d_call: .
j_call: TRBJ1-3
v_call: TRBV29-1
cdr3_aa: CSVEGGSGSGNTIYF
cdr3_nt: TGCAGCGTTGAGGGCGGCTCGGGGTCTGGAAACACCATATATTTT

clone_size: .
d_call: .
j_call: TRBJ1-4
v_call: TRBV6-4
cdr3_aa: CASSASASFNEKLFF
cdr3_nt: TGTGCCAGCAGTGCCTCCGCCTCATTCAATGAAAAACTGTTTTTT

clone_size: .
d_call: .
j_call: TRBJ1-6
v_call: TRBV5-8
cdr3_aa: CATSPRSGGSYNSPLHF
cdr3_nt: TGTGCCACCTCTCCTAGGTCTGGAGGCTCCTATAATTCACCCCTCCACTTT

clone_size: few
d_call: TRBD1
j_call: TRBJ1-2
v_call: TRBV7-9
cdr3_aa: CASSLTEGADGYTF
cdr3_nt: TGTGCCAGCAGCTTAACGGAGGGGGCGGATGGCTACACCTTC

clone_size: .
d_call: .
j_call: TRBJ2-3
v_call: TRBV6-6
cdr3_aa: CASSYSPSHTDTQYF
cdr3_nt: TGTGCCAGCAGTTACTCACCCAGTCACACAGATACGCAGTATTTT

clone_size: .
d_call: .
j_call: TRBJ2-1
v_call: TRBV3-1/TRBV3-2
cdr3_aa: CASSPLVARNHNEQFF
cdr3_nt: TGTGCCAGCAGCCCCCTGGTCGCGAGAAACCACAATGAGCAGTTCTTC

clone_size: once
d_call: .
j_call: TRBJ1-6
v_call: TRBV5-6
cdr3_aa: CASSSERDNASPLHF
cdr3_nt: TGTGCCAGCAGCTCGGAAAGGGACAACGCTTCACCCCTCCACTTT

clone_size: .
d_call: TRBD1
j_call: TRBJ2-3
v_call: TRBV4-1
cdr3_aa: CASSQGQGNTDTQYF
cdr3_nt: TGCGCCAGCAGCCAAGGACAGGGAAACACAGATACGCAGTATTTT

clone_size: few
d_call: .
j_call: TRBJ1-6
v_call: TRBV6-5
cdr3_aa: CASSYGTDSPLHF
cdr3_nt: TGTGCCAGCAGTTACGGGACCGATTCACCCCTCCACTTT

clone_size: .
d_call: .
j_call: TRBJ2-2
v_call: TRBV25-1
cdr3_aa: CASSSVIGELFF
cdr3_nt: TGTGCCAGCAGTAGTGTGATAGGGGAGCTGTTTTTT

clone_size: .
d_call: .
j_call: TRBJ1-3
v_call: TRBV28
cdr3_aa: CASSSPGSPSGNTIYF
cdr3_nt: TGTGCCAGCAGTTCCCCAGGGTCCCCTTCTGGAAACACCATATATTTT

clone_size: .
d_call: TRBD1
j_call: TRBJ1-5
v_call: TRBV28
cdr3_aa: CASSHLRQGGQPQHF
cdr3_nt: TGTGCCAGCAGTCACCTTCGACAGGGGGGTCAGCCCCAGCATTTT

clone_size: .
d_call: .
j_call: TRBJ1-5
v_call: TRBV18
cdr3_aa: CASSRLTDQPQHF
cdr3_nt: TGTGCCAGCTCACGCCTGACAGATCAGCCCCAGCATTTT

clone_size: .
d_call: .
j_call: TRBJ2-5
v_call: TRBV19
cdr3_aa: CASSILGKETQYF
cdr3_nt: TGTGCCAGTAGTATTTTGGGGAAAGAGACCCAGTACTTC

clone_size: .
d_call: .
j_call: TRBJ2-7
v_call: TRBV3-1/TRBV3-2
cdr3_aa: CASSQVFVSDEQYF
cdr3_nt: TGTGCCAGCAGCCAAGTCTTTGTATCGGACGAGCAGTACTTC

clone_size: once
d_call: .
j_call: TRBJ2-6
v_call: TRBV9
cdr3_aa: CASSVDLGASGANVLTF
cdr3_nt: TGTGCCAGCAGCGTAGATCTGGGGGCCTCTGGGGCCAACGTCCTGACTTTC

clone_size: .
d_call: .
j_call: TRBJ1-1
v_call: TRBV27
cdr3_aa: CASSPPGNTEAFF
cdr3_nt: TGTGCCAGCAGTCCTCCCGGGAACACTGAAGCTTTCTTT

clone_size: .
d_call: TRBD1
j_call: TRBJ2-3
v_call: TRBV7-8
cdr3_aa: CASSRTPTGVTDTQYF
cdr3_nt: TGTGCCAGCAGTCGGACCCCGACAGGGGTAACAGATACGCAGTATTTT

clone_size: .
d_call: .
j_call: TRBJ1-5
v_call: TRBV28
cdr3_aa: CASSLASGTRNQPQHF
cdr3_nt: TGTGCCAGCAGTTTAGCCTCCGGGACGCGAAATCAGCCCCAGCATTTT

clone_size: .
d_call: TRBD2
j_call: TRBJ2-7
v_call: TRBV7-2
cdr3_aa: CASSLGTSGVAYEQYF
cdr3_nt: TGTGCCAGCAGCCTTGGGACTAGCGGGGTAGCCTACGAGCAGTACTTC

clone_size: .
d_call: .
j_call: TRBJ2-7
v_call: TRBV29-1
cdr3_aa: CSVGQRGEQYF
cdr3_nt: TGCAGCGTTGGCCAGAGGGGAGAGCAGTACTTC

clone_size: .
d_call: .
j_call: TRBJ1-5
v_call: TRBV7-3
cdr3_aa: CASRLRGPFNNQPQHF
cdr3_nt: TGTGCCAGCAGACTCCGGGGACCATTCAACAATCAGCCCCAGCATTTT

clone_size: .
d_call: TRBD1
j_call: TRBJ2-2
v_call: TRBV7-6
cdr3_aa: CASSKQGADTGELFF
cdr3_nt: TGTGCCAGCAGTAAACAGGGGGCAGACACCGGGGAGCTGTTTTTT

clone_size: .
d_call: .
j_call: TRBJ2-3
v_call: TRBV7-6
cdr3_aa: CASSLLGGLSTDTQYF
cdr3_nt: TGTGCCAGCAGCTTATTAGGGGGACTTAGCACAGATACGCAGTATTTT

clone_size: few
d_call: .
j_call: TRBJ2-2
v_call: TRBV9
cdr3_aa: CASSSRGLGTGELFF
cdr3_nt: TGTGCCAGCAGCTCCCGTGGGCTGGGCACCGGGGAGCTGTTTTTT